Below, 28 T cell receptor beta chains from the same sample are listed, as sequenced in a study of post-analysis software for immune sequencing data. Findings and limits, study-wide: Relative to controls, patients had a handful of TRBV segments at higher frequency, with TRBV5-6, TRBV5-1 and TRBV20-1 among these.

Antigen specificity for these receptors is unknown. Unique molecular identifiers were built into the TCR beta cDNA libraries. TCRdb redid the calling of the PCR reads with MiXCR, one entry per CDR3 protein. Among 350,000 to 500,000 distinct CDR3 sequences listed, approximately 42% were seen once. The sequenced sample consisted of blood. The receptors come from a girl aged 2 to 10 with multiple sclerosis.

This clonotype was recorded at least ten times. The rearrangement links TRBV15 to TRBJ2-7; D is unresolved. Per the germline V gene, CDR1 is LNHNV and CDR2 is YYDKDF (reference sequence). V lost 0 bases, J lost 2 bases, and 14 bases lay in between. This CDR3 has 16 amino acids. CDR3 region: CATSRDFGLPPYEQYF. The CDR3 nucleotides read TGTGCCACCAGCAGAGATTTCGGGCTGCCCCCCTACGAGCAGTACTTC. The full variable domain, rest sourced from reference TRBV15 and TRBJ2-7, is DAMVIQNPRYQVTQFGKPVTLSCSQTLNHNVMYWYQQKSSQAPKLLFHYYDKDFNNEADTPDNFQSRRPNTSFCFLDIRSPGLGDTAMYLCATSRDFGLPPYEQYFGPGTRLTVT.

This clonotype was observed a few times. The gene calls are TRBV4-1 and TRBJ1-4, with 10 positions matching TRBD1. Germline CDR1 is MGHRA and CDR2 is YSYEKL. This CDR3 region has 15 residues. With 4 bases clipped from V and 4 bases from J, the junction kept 3 bases outside the gene matches. The CDR3 loop reads CASSPGQGDNEKLFF. The CDR3 DNA sequence: TGCGCCAGCAGCCCCGGACAGGGGGATAATGAAAAACTGTTTTTT.

This clonotype was recorded only once. The genes are TRBV14 and TRBJ2-3; perhaps TRBD2 as D (5 bases). The germline V gene encodes CDR1 SGHDN and CDR2 FVKESK. Trimming cost V 2 bases and J 4 bases, with 10 bases left between them. The CDR3 covers 14 residues. CDR3 sequence reads: CASSQPGNPDTQYF. CDR3 DNA sequence: TGTGCCAGCAGCCAACCGGGGAATCCAGATACGCAGTATTTT.

The V and J genes are TRBV4-3 and TRBJ2-1, with 7 positions matching TRBD1. In germline, CDR1 is LGHNA, CDR2 YSLEER. With 2 bases clipped from V and 3 bases from J, the junction kept 7 bases outside the gene matches. The CDR3 extends over 16 amino acids. The CDR3 region has the DNA TGCGCCAGCAGCCAACCCGACAGGGACCTCTACAATGAGCAGTTCTTC. Translation gives CASSQPDRDLYNEQFF.

This chain uses TRBV27 with TRBJ2-4; D is possibly TRBD2 (6 bases). The DNA end lines up better with TRBJ2-7; the J call may be wrong. This CDR3 contains 13 residues. CDR1 and CDR2 (germline): MNHEY, SMNVEV (reference sequence). The CDR3 here is CASSAGTAYEQYF. Written as DNA, the CDR3 is TGTGCCAGCAGTGCCGGGACTGCCTACGAGCAGTACTTC.

This clonotype was recorded a few times. The CDR3 coding sequence is TGCAGTGCTAGAGAACGGGAGAGGAGAGCCAAAAACATTCAGTACTTC. Amino acids: CSARERERRAKNIQYF. The V and J genes are TRBV20-1 and TRBJ2-4, with D possibly being TRBD2 (6 bases). The germline V and J ends were trimmed by 0 bases and 0 bases, with 12 bases remaining between them. Germline V gene data show CDR1 as DFQATT and CDR2 as SNEGSKA (reference sequence). CDR3 length equals 16 residues.

The rearrangement joins TRBV11-2 to TRBJ1-4; 7 positions match TRBD1. V gave up 5 bases and J gave up 1 base; unmatched junction bases: 10. Germline V gene data show CDR1 as SGHAT and CDR2 as FQNNGV. The CDR3 covers 17 residues. In DNA, the CDR3 is TGTGCCAGCAGCCCGTTGAGGGACAGCGTAACTAATGAAAAACTGTTTTTT. This sequence encodes CASSPLRDSVTNEKLFF. Complete variable domain (other parts from reference TRBV11-2 and TRBJ1-4): EAGVAQSPRYKIIEKRQSVAFWCNPISGHATLYWYQQILGQGPKLLIQFQNNGVVDDSQLPKDRFSAERLKGVDSTLKIQPAKLEDSAVYLCASSPLRDSVTNEKLFFGSGTQLSVL.

This chain connects TRBV20-1 to TRBJ1-1; D is perhaps TRBD1 (5 bases). Trimming stripped 1 base from V and 1 base from J, with 16 bases between. The CDR3 is 16 amino acids. Per germline, CDR1 DFQATT and CDR2 SNEGSKA (reference sequence). As DNA, the CDR3 is TGCAGTGCTAGAGCTACACCGGGACGGTCGAACACTGAAGCTTTCTTT. As protein: CSARATPGRSNTEAFF.

Written as DNA, the CDR3 is TGTGCCAGCAGCGAAGGGCAGGGATCCGGGATGAACACTGAAGCTTTCTTT. Translation gives CASSEGQGSGMNTEAFF. The chain joins TRBV25-1 to TRBJ1-1; D is perhaps TRBD1 (5 bases). The CDR3 sequence is 17 residues long. V was shortened by 6 bases and J by 0 bases, with 20 bases between the two germline ends. CDR1 and CDR2 from the germline V gene are MGHDK and SYGVNS.

The rearrangement uses TRBV7-2 and TRBJ1-2; 11 bases align to TRBD1. This CDR3 contains 15 residues. Germline V CDR1 and CDR2: SGHTA, FQGNSA. V shed 6 bases and J 2 bases; nucleotides not matched to a gene: 5. The CDR3, as DNA: TGTGCCAGCAGACCCGGGACAGGGGGAAACTATGGCTACACCTTC. Residues: CASRPGTGGNYGYTF.

In this sample, this clonotype turned up a few times. This chain connects TRBV7-3 to TRBJ2-7; unclear D gene. Germline CDR1 reads SGHTA; CDR2 reads FQGTGA. V was cut by 0 bases and J by 5 bases, with 11 bases left in between. The CDR3 loop spans 14 amino acids. The CDR3 region has the DNA TGTGCCAGCAGCTTAACGGACCGCGCCAACGAGCAGTACTTC. Protein: CASSLTDRANEQYF.

The chain carries TRBV7-6 and TRBJ2-1, with D possibly called TRBD1 or TRBD2 (6 bases each). V was cut by 4 bases and J by 2 bases, with 18 bases left in between. There are 17 residues in the CDR3. Germline assignment: CDR1 SGHVS and CDR2 FNYEAQ. The CDR3 here is CASSSPGEGGAYNEQFF. The CDR3 DNA follows: TGTGCCAGCAGCTCCCCAGGTGAGGGGGGAGCCTACAATGAGCAGTTCTTC.

As DNA, the CDR3 is TGCAGCGTTGACAGACAGGGAAGGGAGACGTTGAACACTGAAGCTTTCTTT. Protein product: CSVDRQGRETLNTEAFF. The chain uses TRBV29-1 and TRBJ1-1; 7 bases align to TRBD1. The CDR3 has 17 amino acids. Germline V CDR1 and CDR2: SQVTM, ANQGSEA. V shed 3 bases, J shed 0 bases, and the junction held 13 bases outside the gene matches. The whole variable domain, filled in from reference TRBV29-1 and TRBJ1-1, reads SAVISQKPSRDICQRGTSLTIQCQVDSQVTMMFWYRQQPGQSLTLIATANQGSEATYESGFVIDKFPISRPNLTFSTLTVSNMSPEDSSIYLCSVDRQGRETLNTEAFFGQGTRLTVV.

This chain connects TRBV7-8 to TRBJ2-4; weak D call: TRBD1 (5 bases). The J call could be wrong; TRBJ2-7 is a better fit for the DNA end. CDR1 and CDR2 from the germline V gene are SGHVS and FQNEAQ. This CDR3 has 13 residues. As DNA, the CDR3 is TGTGCCAGCAGCTCGGACAACACCTACGAGCAGTACTTC. It encodes CASSSDNTYEQYF.

The chain uses TRBV20-1 and TRBJ1-4; D not resolved. Germline V gene lookup returns CDR1 DFQATT and CDR2 SNEGSKA (reference sequence). Trimming stripped 0 bases from V and 4 bases from J, with 12 bases between. This CDR3 is built from 15 residues. CDR3 nucleotide sequence: TGCAGTGCTAGAGATCCCAGCCCTGTTAATGAAAAACTGTTTTTT. Amino acid sequence: CSARDPSPVNEKLFF.

A single count supports this clonotype. This rearrangement joins TRBV12-3 or TRBV12-4 to TRBJ1-1, with TRBD1 as a possible D gene (6 bases). Trimming removed 6 bases from V and 11 bases from J, with 16 bases in between. This CDR3 has 12 residues. The CDR3 sequence is CASRDQGKGAFF. CDR3 nucleotide sequence: TGTGCCAGCAGGGACCAGGGGAAGGGTGCTTTCTTT.

The rearrangement uses TRBV27 and TRBJ1-1; D perhaps matches TRBD1 (6 bases). The germline V gene has CDR1 MNHEY and CDR2 SMNVEV (reference sequence). V was shortened by 6 bases and J by 0 bases, with 14 bases between the two germline ends. This CDR3 has 15 amino acids. DNA for the CDR3: TGTGCCAGCAGGCCGGCCGGGGGCATGAACACTGAAGCTTTCTTT. This sequence encodes CASRPAGGMNTEAFF.

In this sample, this clonotype turned up a few times. V usage is TRBV21-1 and J usage is TRBJ2-7; the table's D call, TRBD2, was not checked against the DNA. TRBV21-1 is deemed a pseudogene. The CDR3 is 17 residues long. The CDR3, as DNA: TGTGCCAGCAGCAAAGGGGGGAATTGCGGGCAATCCTACGAGCAGTACTTC. The encoded protein is CASSKGGNCGQSYEQYF.

This clonotype has more than one count but fewer than ten. V gene TRBV18 combines with J gene TRBJ2-4; D may be TRBD1 (6 bases). Germline V gives CDR1 KGHSH, CDR2 LQKENI. V lost 4 bases, J lost 15 bases, and 19 bases lay in between. The length of the CDR3 is 13 residues. CDR3 bases: TGTGCCAGCTCACACCAAGCATACACAGGGTTGTACTTC. It encodes CASSHQAYTGLYF.

Here the CDR3 reads CASSLTGGRNEQFF. The DNA for the CDR3 is TGTGCCAGCAGCTTAACTGGGGGGCGGAATGAGCAGTTCTTC. This chain uses TRBV7-3 with TRBJ2-1, with D perhaps matching TRBD1 or TRBD2 (6 bases each). Germline V lookup: CDR1 SGHTA, CDR2 FQGTGA. CDR3 length: 14 amino acids. The ends were cut back, 0 bases at V and 7 bases at J, with 10 bases in the middle.

CDR3 nucleotides: TGTGCCAGCAGCCCTCGGACTTCCGGTAACCCAAAATCGCAGTATTTT. Translated, it gives CASSPRTSGNPKSQYF. The chain combines TRBV7-9 with TRBJ2-3, with a possible D match to TRBD2 (5 bases). The CDR3 loop spans 16 amino acids. The V end was cut by 5 bases, the J end by 10 bases, with 25 bases between. Germline V CDR1 and CDR2: SEHNR, FQNEAQ (reference sequence).

The CDR3 here is CSVGQGGNEQFF. DNA of the CDR3: TGCAGCGTTGGGCAGGGCGGGAATGAGCAGTTCTTC. This chain uses TRBV29-1 with TRBJ2-1; D could derive from TRBD1 or TRBD2 (5 bases each). Per the germline V gene, CDR1 is SQVTM and CDR2 is ANQGSEA. The CDR3 totals 12 residues. V gave up 4 bases and J gave up 7 bases, with 11 bases separating them.

The CDR3 coding sequence is TGTGCCAGCAGATGGTCAGGGGAAGGATACACCGGGGAGCTGTTTTTT. Translation: CASRWSGEGYTGELFF. The chain uses TRBV5-6 and TRBJ2-2; a weak D match, TRBD1 (6 bases). This CDR3 spans 16 amino acids. V lost 5 bases to trimming and J lost 3 bases, with 17 bases between them. Germline lookup yields CDR1 SGHDT and CDR2 YYEEEE.

The chain recombines TRBV7-2 with TRBJ1-5; D is uncertain. CDR1 is SGHTA, CDR2 FQGNSA, per germline. The V and J ends lost 2 bases and 0 bases respectively, with 17 bases between them. This CDR3 spans 18 amino acids. DNA of the CDR3: TGTGCCAGCAGCTTAAGGCCCCAACTCCAAACTAGCAATCAGCCCCAGCATTTT. This gives the protein CASSLRPQLQTSNQPQHF.

The sample holds a few counts of this clonotype. The chain uses TRBV14 and TRBJ1-4, with 7 nucleotides matching TRBD1. The CDR3 consists of 14 residues. The V gene's germline CDR1 is SGHDN and CDR2 FVKESK. J lost 7 bases, V lost 3 bases, and 5 bases had no gene match. The CDR3 reads CASSQHQGVEKLFF. CDR3 bases: TGTGCCAGCAGCCAGCACCAGGGGGTTGAAAAACTGTTTTTT. The variable domain in full, with the rest retrieved from reference TRBV14 and TRBJ1-4, is EAGVTQFPSHSVIEKGQTVTLRCDPISGHDNLYWYRRVMGKEIKFLLHFVKESKQDESGMPNNRFLAERTGGTYSTLKVQPAELEDSGVYFCASSQHQGVEKLFFGSGTQLSVL.

This clonotype was observed a few times. This rearrangement joins TRBV7-9 to TRBJ1-3; 10 bases match TRBD1. This CDR3 has 15 amino acids. Losses at the gene ends were 5 bases for V and 2 bases for J; bases not matched to a gene: 3. Per germline, CDR1 SEHNR and CDR2 FQNEAQ (reference sequence). CDR3 in DNA: TGTGCCAGCAGCCCCGGGACAGGGGCTGGAAACACCATATATTTT. This sequence encodes CASSPGTGAGNTIYF.

This clonotype has a handful of counts. The J gene is TRBJ2-7, the V gene TRBV11-2; D remains ambiguous. CDR3 size: 15 residues. Germline loops: CDR1 SGHAT, CDR2 FQNNGV. Trimming took off 1 base at V and 0 bases at J, with 10 bases between the two ends. CDR3 loop: CASSLGQARSYEQYF. The CDR3 DNA reads as TGTGCCAGCAGCTTAGGTCAGGCCCGCTCCTACGAGCAGTACTTC.

In its sample, this clonotype was seen a few times. V usage is TRBV20-1 and J usage is TRBJ1-3; TRBD1 matches at 7 bases. J was trimmed by 0 bases and V by 0 bases; bases with no gene match: 5. The germline gives CDR1 DFQATT, CDR2 SNEGSKA (reference sequence). The CDR3 spans 16 residues. The CDR3 DNA reads TGCAGTGCTAGAGACCCGACAGGGAGCTCTGGAAACACCATATATTTT. Translated: CSARDPTGSSGNTIYF.